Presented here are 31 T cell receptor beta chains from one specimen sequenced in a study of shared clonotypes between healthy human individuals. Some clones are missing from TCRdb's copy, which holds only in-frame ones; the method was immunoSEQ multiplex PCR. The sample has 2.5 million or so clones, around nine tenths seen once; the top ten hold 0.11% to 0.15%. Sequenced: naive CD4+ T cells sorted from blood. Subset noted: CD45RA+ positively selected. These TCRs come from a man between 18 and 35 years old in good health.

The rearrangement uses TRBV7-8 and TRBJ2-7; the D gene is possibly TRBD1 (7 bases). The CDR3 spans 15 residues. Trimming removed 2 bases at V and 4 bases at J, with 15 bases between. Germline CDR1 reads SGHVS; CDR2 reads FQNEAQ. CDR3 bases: TGTGCCAGCAGCTTACTGGCAGGGGGAGGATACGAGCAGTACTTC. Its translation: CASSLLAGGGYEQYF.

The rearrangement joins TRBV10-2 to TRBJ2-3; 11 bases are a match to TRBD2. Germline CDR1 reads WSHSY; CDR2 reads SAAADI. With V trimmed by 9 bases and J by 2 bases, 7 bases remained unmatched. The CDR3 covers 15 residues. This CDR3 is CASTGTSGVTDTQYF. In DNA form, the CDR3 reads TGCGCCAGTACCGGGACTAGCGGTGTCACAGATACGCAGTATTTT.

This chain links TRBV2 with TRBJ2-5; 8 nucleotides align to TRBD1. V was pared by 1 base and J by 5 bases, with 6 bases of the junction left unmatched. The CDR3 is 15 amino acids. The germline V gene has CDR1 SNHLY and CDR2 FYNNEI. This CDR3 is CASSEGQGAWETQYF. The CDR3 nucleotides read TGTGCCAGCAGTGAAGGGCAGGGGGCTTGGGAGACCCAGTACTTC.

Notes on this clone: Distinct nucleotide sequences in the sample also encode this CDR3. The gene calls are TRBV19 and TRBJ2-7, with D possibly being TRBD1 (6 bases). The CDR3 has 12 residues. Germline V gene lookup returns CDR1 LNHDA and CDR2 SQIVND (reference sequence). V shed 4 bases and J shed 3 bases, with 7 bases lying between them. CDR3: CASSNRDYEQYF. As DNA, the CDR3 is TGTGCCAGTAGTAACAGGGACTACGAGCAGTACTTC. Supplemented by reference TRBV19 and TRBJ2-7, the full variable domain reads DGGITQSPKYLFRKEGQNVTLSCEQNLNHDAMYWYRQDPGQGLRLIYYSQIVNDFQKGDIAEGYSVSREKKESFPLTVTSAQKNPTAFYLCASSNRDYEQYFGPGTRLTVT.

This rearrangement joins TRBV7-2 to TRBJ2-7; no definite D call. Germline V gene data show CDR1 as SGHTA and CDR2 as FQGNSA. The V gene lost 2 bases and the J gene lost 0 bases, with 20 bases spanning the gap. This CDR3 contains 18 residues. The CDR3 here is CASSLFLPGSSSSYEQYF. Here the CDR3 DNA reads TGTGCCAGCAGCTTATTCTTACCTGGCTCTTCTTCCTCCTACGAGCAGTACTTC.

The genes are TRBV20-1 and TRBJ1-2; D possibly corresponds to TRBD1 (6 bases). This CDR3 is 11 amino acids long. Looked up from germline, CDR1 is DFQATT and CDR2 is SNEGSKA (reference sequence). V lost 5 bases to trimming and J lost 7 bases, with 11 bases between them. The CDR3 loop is CSARDNSGYTF. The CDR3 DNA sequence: TGCAGTGCTCGGGACAACAGTGGCTACACCTTC.

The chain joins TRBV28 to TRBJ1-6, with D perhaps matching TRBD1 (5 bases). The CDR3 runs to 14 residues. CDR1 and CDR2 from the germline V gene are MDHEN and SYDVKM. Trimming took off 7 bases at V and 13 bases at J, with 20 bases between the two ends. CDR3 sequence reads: CASKAGHQAFPLHF. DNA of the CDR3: TGTGCCAGCAAAGCGGGGCACCAGGCATTCCCCCTCCACTTT.

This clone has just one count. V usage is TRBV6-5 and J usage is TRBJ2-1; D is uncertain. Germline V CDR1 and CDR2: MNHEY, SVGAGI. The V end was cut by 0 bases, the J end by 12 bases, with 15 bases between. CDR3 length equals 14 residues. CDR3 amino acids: CASSYSEQALWQFF. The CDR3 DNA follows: TGTGCCAGCAGTTACTCGGAGCAGGCCCTCTGGCAGTTCTTC.

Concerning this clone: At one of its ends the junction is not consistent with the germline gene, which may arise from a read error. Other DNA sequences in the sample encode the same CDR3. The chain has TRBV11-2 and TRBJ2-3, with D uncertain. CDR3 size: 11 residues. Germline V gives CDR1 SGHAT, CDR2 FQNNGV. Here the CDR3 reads CASSFTDTQYF. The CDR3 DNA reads TGTGCCAGTAGCTTCACAGATACGCAGTATTTT.

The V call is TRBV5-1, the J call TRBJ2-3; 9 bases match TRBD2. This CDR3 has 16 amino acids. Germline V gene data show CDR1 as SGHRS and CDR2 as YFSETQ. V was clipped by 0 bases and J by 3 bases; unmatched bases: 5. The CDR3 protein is CASSLVAGGQTDTQYF. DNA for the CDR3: TGCGCCAGCAGCTTGGTGGCGGGGGGGCAAACAGATACGCAGTATTTT. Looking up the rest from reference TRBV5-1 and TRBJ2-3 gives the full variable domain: KAGVTQTPRYLIKTRGQQVTLSCSPISGHRSVSWYQQTPGQGLQFLFEYFSETQRNKGNFPGRFSGRQFSNSRSEMNVSTLELGDSALYLCASSLVAGGQTDTQYFGPGTRLTVL.

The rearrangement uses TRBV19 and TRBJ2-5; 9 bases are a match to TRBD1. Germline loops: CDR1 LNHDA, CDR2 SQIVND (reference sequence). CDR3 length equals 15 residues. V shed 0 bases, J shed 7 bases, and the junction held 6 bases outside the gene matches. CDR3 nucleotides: TGTGCCAGTAGTATAGATCGGCGACAGGGGGGGACCCAGTACTTC. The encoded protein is CASSIDRRQGGTQYF.

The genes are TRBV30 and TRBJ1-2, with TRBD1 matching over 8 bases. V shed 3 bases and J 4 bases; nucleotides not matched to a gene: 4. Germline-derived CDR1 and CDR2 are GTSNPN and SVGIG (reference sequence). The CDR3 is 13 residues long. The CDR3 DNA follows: TGTGCCTGGAGAGAGGACAGGGTCTATGGCTACACCTTC. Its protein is CAWREDRVYGYTF.

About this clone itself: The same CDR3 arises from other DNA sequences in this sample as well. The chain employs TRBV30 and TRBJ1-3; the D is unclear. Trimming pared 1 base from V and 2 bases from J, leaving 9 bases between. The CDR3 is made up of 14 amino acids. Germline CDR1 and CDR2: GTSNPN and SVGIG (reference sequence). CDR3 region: CAWSGGPPGNTIYF. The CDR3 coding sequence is TGTGCCTGGAGTGGAGGTCCTCCTGGAAACACCATATATTTT.

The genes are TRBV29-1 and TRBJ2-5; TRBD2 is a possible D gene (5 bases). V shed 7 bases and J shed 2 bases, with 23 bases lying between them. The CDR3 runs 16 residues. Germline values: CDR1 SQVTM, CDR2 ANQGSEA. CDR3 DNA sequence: TGCAGCGCACGCACCCAAGAACTAGGCATACAAGAGACCCAGTACTTC. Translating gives CSARTQELGIQETQYF.

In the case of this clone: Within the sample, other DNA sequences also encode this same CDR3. The CDR3 nucleotides are TGTGCCAGCAGCTTATCTGTTGAGCAGTACTTC. Its protein product is CASSLSVEQYF. The rearrangement links TRBV7-2 to TRBJ2-7, with no clear D. CDR3 size: 11 residues. V was cut by 2 bases and J by 7 bases, with 6 bases left in between. Germline V CDR1 and CDR2: SGHTA, FQGNSA.

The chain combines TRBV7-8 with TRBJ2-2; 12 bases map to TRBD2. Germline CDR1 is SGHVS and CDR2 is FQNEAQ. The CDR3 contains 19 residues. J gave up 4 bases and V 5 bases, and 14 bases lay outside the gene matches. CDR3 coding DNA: TGTGCCAGCAGCCATCTAGCGGGAGGGCCTAGCGCCGGCACCGGGGAGCTGTTTTTT. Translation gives CASSHLAGGPSAGTGELFF.

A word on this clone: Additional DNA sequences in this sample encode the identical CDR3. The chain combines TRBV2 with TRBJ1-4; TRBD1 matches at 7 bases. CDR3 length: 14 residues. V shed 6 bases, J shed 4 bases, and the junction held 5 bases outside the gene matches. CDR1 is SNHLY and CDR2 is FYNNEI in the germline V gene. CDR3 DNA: TGTGCCAGCAGCGAGGGACAGATTAATGAAAAACTGTTTTTT. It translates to CASSEGQINEKLFF.

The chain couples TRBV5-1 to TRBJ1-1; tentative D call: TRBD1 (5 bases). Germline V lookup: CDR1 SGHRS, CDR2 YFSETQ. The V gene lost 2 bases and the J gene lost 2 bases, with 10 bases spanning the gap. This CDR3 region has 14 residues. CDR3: CASSFWTPNTEAFF. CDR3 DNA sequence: TGCGCCAGCAGCTTCTGGACACCTAACACTGAAGCTTTCTTT. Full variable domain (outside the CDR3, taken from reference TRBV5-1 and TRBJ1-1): KAGVTQTPRYLIKTRGQQVTLSCSPISGHRSVSWYQQTPGQGLQFLFEYFSETQRNKGNFPGRFSGRQFSNSRSEMNVSTLELGDSALYLCASSFWTPNTEAFFGQGTRLTVV.

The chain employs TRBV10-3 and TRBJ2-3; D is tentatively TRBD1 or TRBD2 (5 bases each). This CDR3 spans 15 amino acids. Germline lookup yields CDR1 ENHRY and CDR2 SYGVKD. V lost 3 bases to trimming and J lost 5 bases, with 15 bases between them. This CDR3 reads CAISDRDPNLDTQYF. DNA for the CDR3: TGTGCCATCAGTGACCGGGACCCCAACCTAGATACGCAGTATTTT.

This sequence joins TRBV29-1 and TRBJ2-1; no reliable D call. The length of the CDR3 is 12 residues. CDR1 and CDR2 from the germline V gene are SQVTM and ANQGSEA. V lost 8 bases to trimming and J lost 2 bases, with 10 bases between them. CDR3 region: CSHVAAYNEQFF. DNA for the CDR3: TGCAGCCACGTTGCAGCCTACAATGAGCAGTTCTTC.

The CDR3 loop is CASSEQGISYEQYF. The CDR3 DNA follows: TGTGCCAGTAGTGAACAGGGAATCTCCTACGAGCAGTACTTC. This chain connects TRBV19 to TRBJ2-7, with a tentative D call TRBD1 (6 bases). V lost 5 bases, J lost 0 bases, and 11 bases lay in between. This CDR3 contains 14 residues. Germline CDR1 is LNHDA and CDR2 is SQIVND (reference sequence).

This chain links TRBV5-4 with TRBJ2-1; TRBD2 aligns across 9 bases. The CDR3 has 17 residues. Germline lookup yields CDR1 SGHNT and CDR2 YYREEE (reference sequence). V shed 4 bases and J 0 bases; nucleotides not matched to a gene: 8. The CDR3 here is CASSPGTSLSSYNEQFF. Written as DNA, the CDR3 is TGTGCCAGCAGCCCAGGGACTAGCCTTAGCTCCTACAATGAGCAGTTCTTC.

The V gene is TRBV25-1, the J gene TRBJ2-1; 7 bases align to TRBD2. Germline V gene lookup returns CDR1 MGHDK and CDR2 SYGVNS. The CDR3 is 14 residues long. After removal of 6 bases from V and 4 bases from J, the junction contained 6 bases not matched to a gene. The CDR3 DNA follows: TGTGCCAGCAGCTCAGCTAGCGGATACAATGAGCAGTTCTTC. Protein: CASSSASGYNEQFF.

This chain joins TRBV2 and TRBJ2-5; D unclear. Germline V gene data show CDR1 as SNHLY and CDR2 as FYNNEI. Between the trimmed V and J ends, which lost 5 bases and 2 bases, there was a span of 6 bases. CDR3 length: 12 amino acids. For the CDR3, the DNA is TGTGCCAGCAGTCTGCAGCAAGAGACCCAGTACTTC. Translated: CASSLQQETQYF.

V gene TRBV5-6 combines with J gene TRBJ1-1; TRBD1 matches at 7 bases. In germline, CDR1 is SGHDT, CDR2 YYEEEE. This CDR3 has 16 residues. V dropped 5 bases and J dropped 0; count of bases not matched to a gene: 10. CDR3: CASRLAGTVMNTEAFF. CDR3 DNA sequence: TGTGCCAGCAGATTAGCAGGGACAGTCATGAACACTGAAGCTTTCTTT.

The CDR3 bases are TGTGCCAGCAGTTATAGGGGGGCGGCAGATGGCTACACCTTC. Translation: CASSYRGAADGYTF. This sequence joins TRBV6-5 and TRBJ1-2; the D gene is possibly TRBD1 (6 bases). Trimming removed 3 bases at V and 6 bases at J, with 14 bases between. The CDR3 covers 14 residues. Germline CDR1 is MNHEY and CDR2 is SVGAGI.

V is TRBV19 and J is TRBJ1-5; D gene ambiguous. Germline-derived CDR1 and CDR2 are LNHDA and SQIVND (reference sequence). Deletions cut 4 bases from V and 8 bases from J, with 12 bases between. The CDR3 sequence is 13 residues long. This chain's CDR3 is CASSRAIAEPQHF. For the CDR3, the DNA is TGTGCCAGTAGTAGAGCTATCGCGGAGCCCCAGCATTTT.

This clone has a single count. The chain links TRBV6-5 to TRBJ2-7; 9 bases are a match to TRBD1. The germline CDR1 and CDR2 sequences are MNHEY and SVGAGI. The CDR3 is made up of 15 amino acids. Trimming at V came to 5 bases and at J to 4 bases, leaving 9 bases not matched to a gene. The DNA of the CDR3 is TGTGCCAGCAGTAGAACAGGGGGCTTTAAGTACGAGCAGTACTTC. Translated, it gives CASSRTGGFKYEQYF.

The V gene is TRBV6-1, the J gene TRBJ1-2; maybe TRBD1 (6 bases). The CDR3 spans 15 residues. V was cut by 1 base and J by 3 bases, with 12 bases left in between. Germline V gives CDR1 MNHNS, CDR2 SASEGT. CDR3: CASSEGEGGDYGYTF. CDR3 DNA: TGTGCCAGCAGTGAAGGCGAGGGGGGGGACTATGGCTACACCTTC.

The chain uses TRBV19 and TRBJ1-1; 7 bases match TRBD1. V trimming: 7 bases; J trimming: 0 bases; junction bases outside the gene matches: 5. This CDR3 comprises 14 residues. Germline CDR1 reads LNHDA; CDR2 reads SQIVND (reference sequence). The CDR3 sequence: CASTVGQLNTEAFF. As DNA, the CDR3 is TGTGCCAGTACCGTGGGACAGCTGAACACTGAAGCTTTCTTT.

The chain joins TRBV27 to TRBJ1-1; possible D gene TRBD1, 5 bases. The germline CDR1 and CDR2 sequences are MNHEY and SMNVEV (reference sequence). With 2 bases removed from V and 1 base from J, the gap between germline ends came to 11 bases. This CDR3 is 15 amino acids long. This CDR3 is CASSLRGGENTEAFF. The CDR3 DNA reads TGTGCCAGCAGTTTAAGGGGAGGCGAGAACACTGAAGCTTTCTTT.